A single TCR beta chain is shown here with its context. What it binds is not known. Assay execution took place at the deep level. Libraries were prepared by immunoSEQ multiplex PCR; TCRdb keeps only in-frame clonotypes and omits some of them. The sample records around 980,000 clones, 78% being singletons. Naive CD45RA+ and memory CD45RA-negative subsets were split from CD4+ cells. The entry originates in a study of shared clonotypes between healthy human individuals. Study-level points and caveats: Deeper or shallower sequencing was expected to change how clonotypes are shared among donors. Richness estimates generally favored naive over memory subsets.

The origin of this receptor is a man aged 18 to 30 in good health. Some clones in this sample may be carry-over from other donors' samples. What was sequenced was memory CD4+ T cells from PBMCs. Subset meaning: CD45RA-negative fraction.

The CDR3 DNA follows: TGTGCCACCAGCAGAGAGGCAGGGATATACTATGGCTACACCTTC. It codes for CATSREAGIYYGYTF. The chain employs TRBV15 and TRBJ1-2; D is possibly TRBD1 (5 bases). This CDR3 has 15 amino acids. The germline V and J ends were trimmed by 0 bases and 3 bases, with 11 bases remaining between them. CDR1 is LNHNV and CDR2 is YYDKDF in the germline V gene (reference sequence).